This TCR beta chain appears in the sequencing data of a study of T-cell memory formation after mild COVID-19. Study background: Each donor largely had its own TCR clusters. Study findings and constraints: The SARS-CoV-2 specificity of second-wave clones reaching peak at day 37 remained unverified. The study found balanced CD4/CD8 in clones contracting day 15 to 85 and a CD4+ lean in later expanders.

This clonotype has ten or more counts. Its antigen is undetermined. The ends lost 0 bases at V and 2 bases at J; junction bases unmatched: 4. The CDR3 runs to 16 residues. The germline CDR1 and CDR2 sequences are MNHEY and SVGAGI. TCRdb redid the calling of the 5' RACE reads with MiXCR, one entry per CDR3 protein. The sample comprises around 150,000 distinct CDR3 sequences, approximately 10% of which are singletons, and 3.8% rests with the top ten. The TCR was taken from a man aged 18 to 30 who had mild COVID-19 (a few samples of this study predate the infection). Cell type and time point are not known. The sample taken for sequencing was PBMCs or a T cell subset sorted from them (not recorded which). The rearrangement joins TRBV6-5 to TRBJ2-7; 10 bases match TRBD2. CDR3 region: CASSYSLAGGAYEQYF. CDR3 DNA: TGTGCCAGCAGTTACTCCTTAGCGGGGGGAGCCTACGAGCAGTACTTC.